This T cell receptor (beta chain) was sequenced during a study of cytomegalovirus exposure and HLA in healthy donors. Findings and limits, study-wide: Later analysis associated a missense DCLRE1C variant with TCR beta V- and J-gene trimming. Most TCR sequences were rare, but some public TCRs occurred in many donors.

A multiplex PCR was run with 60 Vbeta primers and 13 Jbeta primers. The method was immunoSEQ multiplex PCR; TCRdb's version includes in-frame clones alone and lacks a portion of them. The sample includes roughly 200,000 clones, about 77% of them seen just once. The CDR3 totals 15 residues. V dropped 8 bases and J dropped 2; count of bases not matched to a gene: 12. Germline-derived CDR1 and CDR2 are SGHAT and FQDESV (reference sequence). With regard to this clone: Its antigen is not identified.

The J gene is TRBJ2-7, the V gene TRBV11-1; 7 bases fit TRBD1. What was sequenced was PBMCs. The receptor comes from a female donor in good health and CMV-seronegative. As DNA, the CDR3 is TGTGCCAGCTCTTTTATAAGGGACAGACCCTACGAGCAGTACTTC. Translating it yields CASSFIRDRPYEQYF.